The present entry profiles one TCR beta chain with its context. As yet, its antigen is unknown. The CDR3 totals 14 residues. CDR1 SGHRS and CDR2 YFSETQ come from the germline V gene. V lost 5 bases to trimming and J lost 8 bases; unmatched junction nucleotides: 9. The data stem from a study of post-analysis software for immune sequencing data. Study as a whole: Relapsing-remitting, secondary progressive and progressive-relapsing forms made up the multiple sclerosis disease courses.

Included in the TCR beta cDNA libraries were unique molecular identifiers. Input of about 1 to 11 million T cells yielded approximately 500,000 cDNA molecules. MiXCR, applied by TCRdb to the PCR reads, yields one record per CDR3 protein. Here the sample spans hundreds of thousands of distinct CDR3 sequences, 55% to 60% being singletons. Study-level points and caveats: Patients carried roughly 5 TRBV segments more frequently than controls did, and TRBV5-6, TRBV5-1 and TRBV20-1 were among them. Normalized Chao1 diversity was significantly lower in multiple sclerosis patients than in controls. F-measure co-clustering was strong for batch-matched samples.

Sequencing was carried out using blood. This clonotype originated in a girl aged 2-10 years with multiple sclerosis. The chain couples TRBV5-1 to TRBJ2-1; 8 bases fit TRBD1. CDR3 bases: TGCGCCAGCAGTCCGTTCGGGACAGGTGATGAGCAGTTCTTC. It yields the protein CASSPFGTGDEQFF. Supplemented by reference TRBV5-1 and TRBJ2-1, the full variable domain reads KAGVTQTPRYLIKTRGQQVTLSCSPISGHRSVSWYQQTPGQGLQFLFEYFSETQRNKGNFPGRFSGRQFSNSRSEMNVSTLELGDSALYLCASSPFGTGDEQFFGPGTRLTVL.